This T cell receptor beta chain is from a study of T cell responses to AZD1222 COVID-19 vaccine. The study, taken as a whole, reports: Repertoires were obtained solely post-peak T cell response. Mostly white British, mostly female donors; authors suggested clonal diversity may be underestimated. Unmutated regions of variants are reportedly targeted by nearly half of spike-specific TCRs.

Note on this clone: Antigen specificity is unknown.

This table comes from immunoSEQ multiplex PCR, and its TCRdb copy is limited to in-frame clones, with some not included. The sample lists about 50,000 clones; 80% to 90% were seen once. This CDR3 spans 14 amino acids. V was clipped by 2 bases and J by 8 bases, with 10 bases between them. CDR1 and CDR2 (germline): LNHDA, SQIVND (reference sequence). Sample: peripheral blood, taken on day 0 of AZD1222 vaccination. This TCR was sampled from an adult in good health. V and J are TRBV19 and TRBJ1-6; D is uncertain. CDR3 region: CASSILDRDSPLHF. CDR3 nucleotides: TGTGCCAGTAGTATATTGGACCGGGATTCACCCCTCCACTTT. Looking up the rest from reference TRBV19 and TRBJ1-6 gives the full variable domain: DGGITQSPKYLFRKEGQNVTLSCEQNLNHDAMYWYRQDPGQGLRLIYYSQIVNDFQKGDIAEGYSVSREKKESFPLTVTSAQKNPTAFYLCASSILDRDSPLHFGNGTRLTVT.